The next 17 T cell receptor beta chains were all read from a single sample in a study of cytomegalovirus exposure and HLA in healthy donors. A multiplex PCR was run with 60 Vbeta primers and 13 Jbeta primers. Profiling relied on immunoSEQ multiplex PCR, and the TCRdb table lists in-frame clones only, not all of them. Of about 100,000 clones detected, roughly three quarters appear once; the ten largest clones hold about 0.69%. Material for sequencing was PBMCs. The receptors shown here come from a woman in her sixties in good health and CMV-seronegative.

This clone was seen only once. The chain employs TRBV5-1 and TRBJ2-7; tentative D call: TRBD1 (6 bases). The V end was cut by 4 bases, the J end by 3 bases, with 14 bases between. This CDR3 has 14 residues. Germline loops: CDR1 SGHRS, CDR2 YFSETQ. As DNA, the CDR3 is TGCGCCAGCAGCATTGGGACACCGGACTACGAGCAGTACTTC. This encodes CASSIGTPDYEQYF.

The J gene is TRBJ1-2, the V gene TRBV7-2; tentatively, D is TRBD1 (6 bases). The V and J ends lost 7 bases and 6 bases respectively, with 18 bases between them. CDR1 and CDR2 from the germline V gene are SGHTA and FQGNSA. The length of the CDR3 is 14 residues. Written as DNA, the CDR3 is TGTGCCAGCACCAGGGGAAGTGAGTACCATGGCTACACCTTC. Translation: CASTRGSEYHGYTF.

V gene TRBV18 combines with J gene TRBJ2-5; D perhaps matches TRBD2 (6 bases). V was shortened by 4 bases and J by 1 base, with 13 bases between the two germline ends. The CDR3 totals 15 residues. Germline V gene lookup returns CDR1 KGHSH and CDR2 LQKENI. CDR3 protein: CASSRSGRTQETQYF. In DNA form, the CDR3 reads TGTGCCAGCTCACGGTCAGGGAGGACCCAAGAGACCCAGTACTTC.

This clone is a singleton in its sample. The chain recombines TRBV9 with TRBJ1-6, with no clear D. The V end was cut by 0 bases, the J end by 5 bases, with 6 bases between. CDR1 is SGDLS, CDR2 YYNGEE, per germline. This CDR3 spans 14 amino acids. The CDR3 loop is CASSVAGNNSPLHF. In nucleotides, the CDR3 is TGTGCCAGCAGCGTAGCCGGGAATAATTCACCCCTCCACTTT.

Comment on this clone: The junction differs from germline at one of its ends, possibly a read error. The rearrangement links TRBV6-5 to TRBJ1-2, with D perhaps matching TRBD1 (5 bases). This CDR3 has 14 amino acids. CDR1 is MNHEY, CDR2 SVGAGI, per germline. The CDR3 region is CASSPTSGNYRYTF. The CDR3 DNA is TGTGCCAGCAGTCCAACCTCAGGGAACTATCGCTACACCTTC.

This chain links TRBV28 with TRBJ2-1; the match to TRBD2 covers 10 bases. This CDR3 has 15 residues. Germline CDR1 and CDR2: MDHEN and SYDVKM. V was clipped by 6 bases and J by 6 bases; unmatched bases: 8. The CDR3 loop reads CASSRLAGNLNEQFF. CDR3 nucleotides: TGTGCCAGCAGCCGACTAGCGGGTAACCTCAATGAGCAGTTCTTC.

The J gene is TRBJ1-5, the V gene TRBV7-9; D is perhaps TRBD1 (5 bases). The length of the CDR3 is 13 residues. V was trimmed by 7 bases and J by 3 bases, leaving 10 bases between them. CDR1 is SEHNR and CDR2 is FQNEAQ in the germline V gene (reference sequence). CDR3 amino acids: CASTDSSNQPQHF. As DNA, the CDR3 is TGTGCCAGCACCGACAGTTCCAATCAGCCCCAGCATTTT.

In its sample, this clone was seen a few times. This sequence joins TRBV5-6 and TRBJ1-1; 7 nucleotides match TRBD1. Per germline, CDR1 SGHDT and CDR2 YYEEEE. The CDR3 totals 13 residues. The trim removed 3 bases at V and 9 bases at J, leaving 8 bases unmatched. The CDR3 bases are TGTGCCAGCAGCTCAGGGACAGCGGTTCAAGCTTTCTTT. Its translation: CASSSGTAVQAFF. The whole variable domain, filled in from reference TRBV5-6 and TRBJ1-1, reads DAGVTQSPTHLIKTRGQQVTLRCSPKSGHDTVSWYQQALGQGPQFIFQYYEEEERQRGNFPDRFSGHQFPNYSSELNVNALLLGDSALYLCASSSGTAVQAFFGQGTRLTVV.

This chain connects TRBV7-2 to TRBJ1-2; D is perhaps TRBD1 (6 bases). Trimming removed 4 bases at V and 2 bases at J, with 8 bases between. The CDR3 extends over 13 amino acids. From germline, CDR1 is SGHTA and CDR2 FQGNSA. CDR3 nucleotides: TGTGCCAGCAGCTGGACAGTAAACTATGGCTACACCTTC. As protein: CASSWTVNYGYTF.

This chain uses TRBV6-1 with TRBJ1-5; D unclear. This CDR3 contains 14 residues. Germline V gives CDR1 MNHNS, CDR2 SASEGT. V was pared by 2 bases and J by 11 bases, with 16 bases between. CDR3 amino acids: CASSERVLELAQHF. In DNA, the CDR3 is TGTGCCAGCAGTGAACGGGTTTTGGAGTTGGCCCAGCATTTT.

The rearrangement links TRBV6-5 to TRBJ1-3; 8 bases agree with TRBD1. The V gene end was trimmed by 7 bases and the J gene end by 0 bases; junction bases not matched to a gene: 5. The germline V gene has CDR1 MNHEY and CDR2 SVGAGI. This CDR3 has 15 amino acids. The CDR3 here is CASKVQGVSGNTIYF. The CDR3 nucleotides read TGTGCCAGCAAGGTACAGGGGGTCTCTGGAAACACCATATATTTT.

CDR3 nucleotide sequence: TGCGCCAGCAGCCAAGGGATGGGCGGCACAGATACGCAGTATTTT. The encoded protein is CASSQGMGGTDTQYF. The chain has TRBV4-1 and TRBJ2-3; D is unresolved. The CDR3 sequence is 15 residues long. Looked up from germline, CDR1 is MGHRA and CDR2 is YSYEKL. The V gene lost 1 base and the J gene lost 1 base, with 9 bases spanning the gap.

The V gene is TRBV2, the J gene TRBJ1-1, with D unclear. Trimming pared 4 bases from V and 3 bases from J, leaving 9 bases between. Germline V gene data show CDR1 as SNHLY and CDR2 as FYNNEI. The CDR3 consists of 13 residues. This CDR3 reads CASSAGGYTEAFF. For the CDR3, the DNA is TGTGCCAGCAGTGCGGGTGGATACACTGAAGCTTTCTTT.

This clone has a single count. CDR3 sequence: CASSLDGLVSGGRNGYTF. The DNA for the CDR3 is TGCGCCAGCAGCTTGGATGGCCTGGTCTCGGGGGGAAGAAATGGCTACACCTTC. J is TRBJ1-2 and V is TRBV5-1, with a tentative D call TRBD1 (5 bases). V was clipped by 0 bases and J by 6 bases, with 24 bases between them. This CDR3 spans 18 amino acids. The germline CDR1 and CDR2 sequences are SGHRS and YFSETQ.

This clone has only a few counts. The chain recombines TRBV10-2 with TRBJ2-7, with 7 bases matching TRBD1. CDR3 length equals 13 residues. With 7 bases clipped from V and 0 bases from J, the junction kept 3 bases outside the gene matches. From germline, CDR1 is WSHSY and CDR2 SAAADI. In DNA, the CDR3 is TGCGCCAGCACCCGGGACAGCTCCTACGAGCAGTACTTC. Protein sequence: CASTRDSSYEQYF.

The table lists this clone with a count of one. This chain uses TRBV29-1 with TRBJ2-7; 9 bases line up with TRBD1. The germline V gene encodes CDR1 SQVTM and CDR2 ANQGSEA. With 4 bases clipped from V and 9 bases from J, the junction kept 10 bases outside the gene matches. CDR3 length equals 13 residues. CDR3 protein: CSVVQGQGLGQYF. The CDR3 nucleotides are TGCAGCGTTGTACAGGGACAGGGCCTCGGGCAGTACTTC.

CDR3 DNA: TGTGCCAGCAGTCCTGCGGGGAGAGATGGCTACACCTTC. Amino acids: CASSPAGRDGYTF. V and J are TRBV2 and TRBJ1-2; D is unresolved. V was cut by 5 bases and J by 6 bases, with 13 bases left in between. The CDR3 consists of 13 residues. CDR1 and CDR2 (germline): SNHLY, FYNNEI.